This T cell receptor (beta chain) comes out of a study of patients and donors after allogeneic stem cell transplantation. TCRdb reprocessed the RT-PCR reads with MiXCR, giving one entry per CDR3 protein. The sample lists about 960,000 distinct CDR3 sequences; around 17% were seen once. With V trimmed by 8 bases and J by 4 bases, 16 bases remained unmatched. The CDR3 is 17 amino acids. CDR1 SNHLY and CDR2 FYNNEI come from the germline V gene. This clonotype was counted only a few times. V and J are TRBV2 and TRBJ2-1; TRBD2 matches at 8 bases. The TCR comes from a human donor who was either an allogeneic HSCT recipient or a stem cell or donor lymphocyte infusion donor (not recorded which). It is not recorded whose cells these are; they may come from a transplant donor. Sequenced material: blood, either unsorted or a sorted T cell fraction (not recorded which). CDR3 sequence reads: CASGPPPGLADYNEQFF. The CDR3 region has the DNA TGTGCCAGCGGACCCCCACCAGGACTAGCAGATTACAATGAGCAGTTCTTC.